This entry is about one T cell receptor beta chain. The CDR3 extends over 13 amino acids. Per the germline V gene, CDR1 is KGHSH and CDR2 is LQKENI. Trimming pared 2 bases from V and 3 bases from J, leaving 8 bases between. This sample stems from a study of blood T cell repertoires in COVID-19. Repertoires were generated with immunoSEQ multiplex PCR, while TCRdb's copy carries only in-frame clones and drops some. Counted here are about 310,000 clones, more than 85% occurring once; the ten biggest clones make up 1% to 1.5%. The chain joins TRBV18 to TRBJ2-7, with D possibly matching TRBD1 (6 bases). Sequenced material: peripheral blood. This clonotype originated in a man between 70 and 80 years old with acute or convalescent COVID-19. CDR3 residues: CASSPDRYYEQYF. DNA for the CDR3: TGTGCCAGCTCACCAGACAGGTACTACGAGCAGTACTTC.